This T cell receptor (beta chain) was identified during a study of radiotherapy plus CTLA-4 blockade in lung cancer (dated by TCRdb to 2016 to 2019). In terms of the full investigation: Objective responses occurred in 18% of enrolled patients, and around 29% achieved disease control. Results and caveats for the whole study, not just this receptor: After treatment with radiotherapy and ipilimumab, TCR clones that originated in tumors expanded in peripheral blood. The strongest predictors of response were reported to be early dynamic shifts in blood T cell clones along with a rise in serum interferon-beta following radiation.

The cysteine opens and the phenylalanine closes a CDR3 of 13 amino acids. Of all the DNA, just the CDR3 is kept, 39 bases in frame from base 1. Trimming removed 11 bases from V and 8 bases from J, leaving 21 bases between the germline ends. The germline V gene yields MDHEN for CDR1 and SYDVKM for CDR2. The study evaluated CTLA-4 blockade (ipilimumab) given together with focal radiation therapy in patients who had chemo-refractory metastatic non-small-cell lung cancer. As concerns this clone: What this receptor recognizes is not known. Per-base quality was not reported, and no clone a single base away is much larger than it.

Libraries came from the immunoSEQ multiplex PCR assay. Entries here come from immuneACCESS through TCRdb and include only in-frame sequences with V and J called. Some clones fail to appear in such tables; in the studies checked, an unresolved V gene covers under half of the shortfall, and the cause of the remainder is unknown. For this sample the table gives about 30,000 clones, of which around 79% were detected only once. Of the sample, 7% to 8% is held by the ten largest clones. The material sequenced was peripheral blood, taken from a patient treated with radiotherapy plus ipilimumab. The sequence came from a human donor with non-small cell lung cancer who had stable disease on radiotherapy plus ipilimumab. The chain uses TRBV28 and TRBJ1-2; the D segment cannot be called with confidence. The CDR3 protein is CASATRTLGGYTF. The DNA is as follows: TGTGCCTCAGCCACCCGGACGTTAGGGGGCTACACCTTC.